This entry features one T cell receptor beta chain sequence. This record comes from a study of blood T cell repertoires in COVID-19. The wider study: The cDNA or gDNA used as material had been derived from T cells, B-cell-depleted T cells, or PBMCs.

Assay used: immunoSEQ multiplex PCR; TCRdb lists only in-frame clones, some missing. Altogether around 60,000 clones are present, more than 75% being singletons, with the ten largest covering more than 3%. The sequenced sample consisted of peripheral blood. This clonotype was sampled from a human donor in a cohort sampled during active COVID-19.

The CDR3 here is CSVEDERGYTF. The CDR3, as DNA: TGCAGCGTTGAAGATGAGAGAGGCTACACCTTC. The V gene is TRBV29-1, the J gene TRBJ1-2; D is uncertain. Per the germline V gene, CDR1 is SQVTM and CDR2 is ANQGSEA. V lost 0 bases, J lost 8 bases, and 7 bases lay in between. The CDR3 extends over 11 amino acids.